The present T cell receptor beta chain was sequenced within a study of T cells in localized non-small cell lung cancer. About this clone: Its antigen is as yet unknown.

CDR1 is MNHNS and CDR2 is SASEGT in the germline V gene. The V and J ends lost 1 base and 4 bases, in that order; junction bases with no gene match: 4. The CDR3 is made up of 15 amino acids. Libraries were prepared by immunoSEQ multiplex PCR; TCRdb keeps only in-frame clonotypes and omits some of them. The repertoire holds approximately 2,500 clones, with about 31% as singletons. Study observations and caveats: Longer overall survival was linked to higher blood T cell density. Researchers found a median approximately 55 of the top 100 tumor clones in adjacent lung.

Material: lung tumor tissue, obtained before any cancer treatment. This chain links TRBV6-1 with TRBJ2-3, with 8 positions matching TRBD1. This sequence was found in a man aged 40 to 70 with stage II lung adenocarcinoma. The CDR3 sequence is CASSEGSTGADTQYF. The CDR3 region has the DNA TGTGCCAGCAGTGAAGGCTCGACAGGGGCAGATACGCAGTATTTT.